These 20 T cell receptor beta chains were all obtained from the same sample, sequenced in a study of T cell repertoires in cytomegalovirus infection (dated by TCRdb to between 2017 and 2020). Sequenced using an Illumina HiSeq 1500. TCRdb redid the processing of the public reads, applying fastp at Q25 and MiXCR, and retained in-frame beta chains. Entries are consolidated by CDR3 protein sequence, retaining the most common genes and DNA. The sample yields 300,000 to 400,000 distinct CDR3 sequences; around a sixth were counted once. The ten largest clones represent 8.5% to 10% of the sample. Sample: PBMCs. These receptors all stem from a human donor in good health (CMV status not recorded). Some clones in this sample may be carry-over from other donors' samples.

This clonotype has more than one count but fewer than ten. Here the CDR3 reads CASSQDVAGEYEQYF. In DNA form, the CDR3 reads TGCGCCAGCAGCCAAGATGTAGCGGGAGAATACGAGCAGTACTTC. The rearrangement uses TRBV4-3 and TRBJ2-7; 9 bases map to TRBD2. The V segment lost 0 bases and the J segment 4 bases; nucleotides outside the gene matches: 4. CDR3 length equals 15 residues. The germline V gene encodes CDR1 LGHNA and CDR2 YSLEER.

This clonotype was seen more than once but under ten times. The chain has TRBV30 and TRBJ2-5, with D perhaps being TRBD1 or TRBD2 (5 bases each). Trimming pared 2 bases from V and 1 base from J, leaving 8 bases between. Germline V gene sequence: CDR1 GTSNPN, CDR2 SVGIG (reference sequence). CDR3 size: 13 residues. The CDR3 nucleotides are TGTGCCTGGAGTCGGGACCTCCAAGAGACCCAGTACTTC. Its protein product is CAWSRDLQETQYF.

The V and J genes are TRBV9 and TRBJ1-3; D uncertain. Trimming took off 4 bases at V and 1 base at J, with 12 bases between the two ends. Germline V gene lookup returns CDR1 SGDLS and CDR2 YYNGEE. This CDR3 comprises 15 residues. CDR3 nucleotide sequence: TGTGCCAGCAGCTTCGCCGGGGTTTCTGGAAACACCATATATTTT. It encodes CASSFAGVSGNTIYF.

J is TRBJ2-1 and V is TRBV7-9; unclear D gene. Germline CDR1 reads SEHNR; CDR2 reads FQNEAQ (reference sequence). Trimming pared 1 base from V and 4 bases from J, leaving 8 bases between. This CDR3 is built from 14 residues. CDR3 amino acids: CASSLVQQYNEQFF. The CDR3 nucleotides read TGTGCCAGCAGCTTAGTACAGCAGTACAATGAGCAGTTCTTC. Combining the CDR3 with reference TRBV7-9 and TRBJ2-1 gives the whole variable domain DTGVSQNPRHKITKRGQNVTFRCDPISEHNRLYWYRQTLGQGPEFLTYFQNEAQLEKSRLLSDRFSAERPKGSFSTLEIQRTEQGDSAMYLCASSLVQQYNEQFFGPGTRLTVL.

The rearrangement joins TRBV5-6 to TRBJ2-7, with a possible D match to TRBD1 (6 bases). Per the germline V gene, CDR1 is SGHDT and CDR2 is YYEEEE. This CDR3 has 15 amino acids. Trimming pared 2 bases from V and 4 bases from J, leaving 16 bases between. The CDR3: CASSLLAQGLYEQYF. The DNA of the CDR3 is TGTGCCAGCAGCTTATTAGCCCAGGGGTTATACGAGCAGTACTTC. The full variable domain, with the rest looked up from reference TRBV5-6 and TRBJ2-7, is DAGVTQSPTHLIKTRGQQVTLRCSPKSGHDTVSWYQQALGQGPQFIFQYYEEEERQRGNFPDRFSGHQFPNYSSELNVNALLLGDSALYLCASSLLAQGLYEQYFGPGTRLTVT.

This clonotype was seen many times. This chain links TRBV7-2 with TRBJ1-1; D is ambiguous. Germline V gives CDR1 SGHTA, CDR2 FQGNSA. V dropped 2 bases and J dropped 4 bases, with 8 bases sitting between them. CDR3 length: 13 residues. CDR3 amino acids: CASSLFSSTEAFF. CDR3 nucleotides: TGTGCCAGCAGCTTATTCTCATCCACTGAAGCTTTCTTT.

There are a few counts of this clonotype. The V gene is TRBV27, the J gene TRBJ1-5, with D unclear. The CDR3 spans 14 residues. Per the germline V gene, CDR1 is MNHEY and CDR2 is SMNVEV (reference sequence). Trimming removed 3 bases at V and 0 bases at J, with 6 bases between. Here the CDR3 reads CASSFAISNQPQHF. For the CDR3, the DNA is TGTGCCAGCAGTTTTGCCATTAGCAATCAGCCCCAGCATTTT.

This clonotype was counted only a few times. The rearrangement links TRBV2 to TRBJ2-7; 8 positions match TRBD1. V lost 4 bases to trimming and J lost 3 bases; unmatched junction nucleotides: 2. Germline CDR1 reads SNHLY; CDR2 reads FYNNEI. The CDR3 spans 13 residues. DNA for the CDR3: TGTGCCAGCAGTGCAGGGGGCGGCTACGAGCAGTACTTC. Residues: CASSAGGGYEQYF. Full variable domain (outside the CDR3, taken from reference TRBV2 and TRBJ2-7): EPEVTQTPSHQVTQMGQEVILRCVPISNHLYFYWYRQILGQKVEFLVSFYNNEISEKSEIFDDQFSVERPDGSNFTLKIRSTKLEDSAMYFCASSAGGGYEQYFGPGTRLTVT.

This clonotype showed up just once. J is TRBJ1-1 and V is TRBV6-1, with TRBD1 as a possible D gene (6 bases). The V end lost 5 bases, the J end lost 5 bases, and 15 bases lay between the germline ends. This CDR3 is 14 amino acids long. CDR1 and CDR2 from the germline V gene are MNHNS and SASEGT. CDR3 DNA sequence: TGTGCCAGCAGTTCACAGGGCCAATCGACTGAAGCTTTCTTT. This gives the protein CASSSQGQSTEAFF.

The chain combines TRBV6-1 with TRBJ2-7; D gene unclear. The CDR3 covers 15 residues. V lost 7 bases to trimming and J lost 1 base, with 17 bases between them. CDR1 and CDR2 (germline): MNHNS, SASEGT. The CDR3 region has the DNA TGTGCCAGCACCGCCCAGGCCAGTACTTCCTACGAGCAGTACTTC. Amino acid sequence: CASTAQASTSYEQYF.

This clonotype was detected a few times. The gene calls are TRBV7-9 and TRBJ1-1; 8 positions agree with TRBD1. With V trimmed by 1 base and J by 11 bases, 3 bases remained unmatched. From germline, CDR1 is SEHNR and CDR2 FQNEAQ (reference sequence). The CDR3 consists of 12 residues. The CDR3 region is CASSLEDRAAFF. CDR3 coding DNA: TGTGCCAGCAGCTTAGAGGACAGGGCGGCTTTCTTT.

This clonotype showed up many times. The rearrangement links TRBV7-2 to TRBJ2-1; D is undetermined. Germline loops: CDR1 SGHTA, CDR2 FQGNSA. The CDR3 runs 12 residues. The V end was cut by 6 bases, the J end by 4 bases, with 7 bases between. CDR3: CASSTTYNEQFF. The DNA for the CDR3 is TGTGCCAGCAGTACTACTTACAATGAGCAGTTCTTC.

There are a few counts of this clonotype. The V call is TRBV28, the J call TRBJ2-1; D remains unclear. V was trimmed by 4 bases and J by 1 base, leaving 5 bases between them. From germline, CDR1 is MDHEN and CDR2 SYDVKM. CDR3 length: 13 residues. The CDR3 DNA follows: TGTGCCAGCAGTTGGGGTTCCTACAATGAGCAGTTCTTC. Its translation is CASSWGSYNEQFF.

This clonotype was observed a few times. CDR3 sequence (DNA): TGTGCCAGCAGTTTCGGATTCTATGGCGACTCGTCGAACACTGAAGCTTTCTTT. This gives the protein CASSFGFYGDSSNTEAFF. This chain connects TRBV12-3 or TRBV12-4 to TRBJ1-1, with D unresolved. This CDR3 is built from 18 residues. V was shortened by 3 bases and J by 1 base, with 21 bases between the two germline ends.

This clonotype was observed a handful of times. The genes are TRBV19 and TRBJ2-1; D might be TRBD1 (5 bases). The V gene lost 1 base and the J gene lost 9 bases, with 13 bases spanning the gap. This CDR3 comprises 14 residues. Germline CDR1 is LNHDA and CDR2 is SQIVND (reference sequence). CDR3 nucleotides: TGTGCCAGTAGTATAGTTCCAGGGTCGGTTGAGCAGTTCTTC. Translating it yields CASSIVPGSVEQFF.

This clonotype was detected ten times or more. The chain carries TRBV7-6 and TRBJ2-2; possible D gene TRBD2, 6 bases. Trimming pared 6 bases from V and 7 bases from J, leaving 18 bases between. This CDR3 has 15 amino acids. CDR1 and CDR2 (germline): SGHVS, FNYEAQ. The CDR3 DNA reads as TGTGCCAGCAGATCCGGGAGCCCTGAACGCGGGGAGCTGTTTTTT. Protein sequence: CASRSGSPERGELFF.

Concerning this clonotype: Just one base apart from a much larger clone, this may be a read error. This sequence joins TRBV6-2 or TRBV6-3 and TRBJ2-2, with 7 bases aligning to TRBD2. This CDR3 has 14 residues. Per germline, CDR1 MNHEY and CDR2 SVGEGT. The CDR3 DNA sequence: TGTACCAGCAGGGTGGGACTAAACACCGGGGAGCTGTTTTTT. It is translated as CTSRVGLNTGELFF.

J is TRBJ2-5 and V is TRBV6-2 or TRBV6-3; perhaps TRBD2 as D (5 bases). CDR1 is MNHEY, CDR2 SVGEGT, per germline. Trimming removed 0 bases from V and 6 bases from J, with 5 bases in between. The CDR3 runs to 12 residues. The CDR3 DNA follows: TGTGCCAGCAGTTACTCCGGGAAGACCCAGTACTTC. This encodes CASSYSGKTQYF.

Note on this clonotype: Compared with germline, one end of the junction differs, possibly owing to a read error. This chain links TRBV19 with TRBJ2-1; D possibly matches TRBD1 or TRBD2 (5 bases each). Germline V gives CDR1 LNHDA, CDR2 SQIVND (reference sequence). The CDR3 covers 15 residues. The DNA for the CDR3 is TGTGCCGGTAGTATGTTTGGGACCGGGGACAATGAGCAGTTCTTC. It is translated as CAGSMFGTGDNEQFF.

The rearrangement links TRBV9 to TRBJ1-1, with D possibly matching TRBD1 (5 bases). The germline V and J ends were trimmed by 0 bases and 0 bases, with 6 bases remaining between them. The CDR3 loop spans 14 amino acids. CDR1 and CDR2 (germline): SGDLS, YYNGEE. The chain's CDR3 is CASSVEGVNTEAFF. The CDR3 DNA sequence: TGTGCCAGCAGCGTAGAAGGGGTGAACACTGAAGCTTTCTTT.